This T cell receptor beta chain emerged from a study of beta chain features in type 1 diabetes. Study-wide background: Age, gender, cell numbers and subset yield matched between patients and controls. Findings of the study overall: A pattern of fewer insertions and more deletions at VDJ junctions was seen in type 1 diabetes patients.

In the case of this clone: Antigen specificity is unknown.

This CDR3 is built from 15 residues. V was pared by 5 bases and J by 0 bases, with 11 bases between. The V gene's germline CDR1 is SGHTA and CDR2 FQGTGA. Isolated RNA was reverse transcribed in full, so expressed TCRB transcripts were sequenced. TCRdb's copy holds only in-frame clones and misses some; the assay was immunoSEQ multiplex PCR. The sample holds about 220,000 clones, roughly 11% seen once. Around 0.12 L of blood, on average, came from one heparinised draw per donor. All sorted populations exceeded 95% purity. The V and J genes are TRBV7-3 and TRBJ2-1; no definite D call. Sample: central memory CD4+ T cells from blood. This TCR was sampled from a man younger than 35 in good health. CDR3 loop: CASSPGGASYNEQFF. CDR3 bases: TGTGCCAGCAGCCCAGGTGGAGCCTCCTACAATGAGCAGTTCTTC.